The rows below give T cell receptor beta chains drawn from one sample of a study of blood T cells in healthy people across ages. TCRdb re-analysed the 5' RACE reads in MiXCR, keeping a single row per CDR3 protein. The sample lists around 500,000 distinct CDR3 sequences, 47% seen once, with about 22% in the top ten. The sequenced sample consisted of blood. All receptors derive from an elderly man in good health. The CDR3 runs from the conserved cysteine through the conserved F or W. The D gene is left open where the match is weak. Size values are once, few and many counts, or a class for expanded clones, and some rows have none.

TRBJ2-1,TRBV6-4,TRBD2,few,TGTGCCAGCAGTCCCCTAGCGGGAGCCTTCAATGAGCAGTTCTTC,CASSPLAGAFNEQFF
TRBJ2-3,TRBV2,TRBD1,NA,TGTGCCGGAAGACAGGGGGCGCGTACAGATACGCAGTATTTT,CAGRQGARTDTQYF
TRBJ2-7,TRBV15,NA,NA,TGTGCCACCAGCAGAGCAACGGGACCCTTCTACGAGCAGTACTTC,CATSRATGPFYEQYF
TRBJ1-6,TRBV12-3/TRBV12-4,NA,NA,TGTGCCAGCACCCCGGGACTGAATAATTCACCCCTCCACTTT,CASTPGLNNSPLHF
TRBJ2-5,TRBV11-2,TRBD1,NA,TGTGCCAGCAGCTTAGCAGGGGGAAGATACTACAATGAGCAGTACTTC,CASSLAGGRYYNEQYF
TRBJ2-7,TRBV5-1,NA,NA,TGCGCCAGCAGCTCCTCCGGGACGGGCCTCTGGGAGCAGTACTTC,CASSSSGTGLWEQYF
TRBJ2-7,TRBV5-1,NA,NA,TGCGCCAGCAGCTTGCTACCGGGATTACTCTACGAGCAGTACTTC,CASSLLPGLLYEQYF
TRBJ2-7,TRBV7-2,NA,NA,TGTGCCAGCAGCTTATTGGTGGGGAGCTACGAGCAGTACTTC,CASSLLVGSYEQYF
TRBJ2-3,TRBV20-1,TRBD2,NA,TGCAGTGCTAGGTCTTCCGGGAGGGGCGTGAGAACAGATACGCAGTATTTT,CSARSSGRGVRTDTQYF
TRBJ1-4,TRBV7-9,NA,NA,TGTGCCAGCAGCGGGGACAAAGATGAAAAACTGTTTTTT,CASSGDKDEKLFF
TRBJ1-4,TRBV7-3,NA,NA,TGTGCCAGCAGCTCCCGACCGAATGAAAAACTGTTTTTT,CASSSRPNEKLFF
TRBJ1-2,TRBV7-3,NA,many,TGTGCCAGCAGCCCCATGGGGGCAGGAACGAATGGCTACACCTTC,CASSPMGAGTNGYTF
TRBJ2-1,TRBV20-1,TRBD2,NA,TGCAGTGCTAGAGATCCTAGCGGGAGATTCCATGAGCAGTTCTTC,CSARDPSGRFHEQFF
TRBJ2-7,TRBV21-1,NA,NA,TGTGCCAGCAGCACCGGGACAGGAGAATCCTACGAGCAGTACTTC,CASSTGTGESYEQYF
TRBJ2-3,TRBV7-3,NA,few,TGTGCCAGTAGCCCGGGACTGGGAAGCACAGATACGCAGTATTTT,CASSPGLGSTDTQYF
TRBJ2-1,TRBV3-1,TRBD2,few,TGTGCCAGCAGCCAAGACAGGGACTACTACAATGAGCAGTTCTTC,CASSQDRDYYNEQFF
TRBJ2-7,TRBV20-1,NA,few,TGCAGTGCCGGAGCCCCTAGCGCGAGCTCCTACGAGCAGTACTTC,CSAGAPSASSYEQYF